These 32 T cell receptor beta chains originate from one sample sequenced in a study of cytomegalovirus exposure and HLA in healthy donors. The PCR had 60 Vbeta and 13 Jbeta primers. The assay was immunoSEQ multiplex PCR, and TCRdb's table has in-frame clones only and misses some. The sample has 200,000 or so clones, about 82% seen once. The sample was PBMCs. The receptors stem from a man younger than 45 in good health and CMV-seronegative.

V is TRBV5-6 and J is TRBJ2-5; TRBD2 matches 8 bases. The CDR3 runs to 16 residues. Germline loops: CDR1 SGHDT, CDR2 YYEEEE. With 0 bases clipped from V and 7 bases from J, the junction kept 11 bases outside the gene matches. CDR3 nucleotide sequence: TGTGCCAGCAGCTTGGTAACGAGCGGGGGAAGGGTGACCCAGTACTTC. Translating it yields CASSLVTSGGRVTQYF.

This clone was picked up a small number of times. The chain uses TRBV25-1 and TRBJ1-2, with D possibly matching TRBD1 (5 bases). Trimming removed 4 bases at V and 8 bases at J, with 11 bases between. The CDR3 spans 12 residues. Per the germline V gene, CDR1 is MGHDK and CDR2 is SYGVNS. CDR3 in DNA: TGTGCCAGCAGTGTGGGGAGGGGAGGCTACACCTTC. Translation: CASSVGRGGYTF.

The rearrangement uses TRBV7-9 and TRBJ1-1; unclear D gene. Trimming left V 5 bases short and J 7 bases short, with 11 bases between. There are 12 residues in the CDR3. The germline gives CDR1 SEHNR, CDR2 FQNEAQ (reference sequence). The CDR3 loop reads CASSLTPLEAFF. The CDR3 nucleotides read TGTGCCAGCAGCCTTACACCGCTTGAAGCTTTCTTT.

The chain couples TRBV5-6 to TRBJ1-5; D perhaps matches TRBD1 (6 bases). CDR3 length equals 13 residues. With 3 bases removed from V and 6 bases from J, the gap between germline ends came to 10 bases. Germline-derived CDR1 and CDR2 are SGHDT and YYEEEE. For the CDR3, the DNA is TGTGCCAGCAGCTGGGGGCCGCGTCAGCCCCAGCATTTT. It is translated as CASSWGPRQPQHF.

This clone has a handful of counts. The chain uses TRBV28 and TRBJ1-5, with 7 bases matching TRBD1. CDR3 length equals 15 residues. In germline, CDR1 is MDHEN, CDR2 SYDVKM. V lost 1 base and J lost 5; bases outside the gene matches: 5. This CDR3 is CASSLYRGSDQPQHF. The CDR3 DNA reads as TGTGCCAGCAGTTTATACAGGGGCTCCGATCAGCCCCAGCATTTT.

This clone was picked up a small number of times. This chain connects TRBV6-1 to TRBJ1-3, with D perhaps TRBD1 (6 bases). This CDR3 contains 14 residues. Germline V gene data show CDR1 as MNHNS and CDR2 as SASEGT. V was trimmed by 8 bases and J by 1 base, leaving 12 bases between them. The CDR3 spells CASHYTGSGNTIYF. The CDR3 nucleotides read TGTGCCAGCCACTATACAGGGTCTGGAAACACCATATATTTT.

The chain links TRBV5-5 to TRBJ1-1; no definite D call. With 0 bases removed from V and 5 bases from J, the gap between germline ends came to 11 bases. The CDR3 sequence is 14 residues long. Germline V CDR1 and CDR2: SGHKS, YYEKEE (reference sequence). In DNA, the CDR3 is TGTGCCAGCAGCTTGGGTCCAGGTGAGACTGAAGCTTTCTTT. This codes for CASSLGPGETEAFF. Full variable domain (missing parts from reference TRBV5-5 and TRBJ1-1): DAGVTQSPTHLIKTRGQQVTLRCSPISGHKSVSWYQQVLGQGPQFIFQYYEKEERGRGNFPDRFSARQFPNYSSELNVNALLLGDSALYLCASSLGPGETEAFFGQGTRLTVV.

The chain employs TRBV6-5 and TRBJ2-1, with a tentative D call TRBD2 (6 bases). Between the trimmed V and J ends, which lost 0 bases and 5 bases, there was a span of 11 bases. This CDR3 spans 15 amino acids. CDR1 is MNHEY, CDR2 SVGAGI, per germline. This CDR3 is CASSYSRDWNNEQFF. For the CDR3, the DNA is TGTGCCAGCAGTTACTCGCGGGACTGGAACAATGAGCAGTTCTTC.

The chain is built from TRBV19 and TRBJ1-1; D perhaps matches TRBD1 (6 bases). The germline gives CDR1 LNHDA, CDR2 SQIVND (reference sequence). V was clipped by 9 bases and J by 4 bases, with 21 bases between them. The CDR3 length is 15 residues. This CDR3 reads CASQAWGGRPTEAFF. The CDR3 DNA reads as TGTGCCAGCCAAGCATGGGGGGGCCGGCCCACTGAAGCTTTCTTT.

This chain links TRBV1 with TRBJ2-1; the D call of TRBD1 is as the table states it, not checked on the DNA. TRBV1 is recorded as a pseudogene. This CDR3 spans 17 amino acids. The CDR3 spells CTSSQQNRDRGYNEQFF. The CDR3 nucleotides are TGCACCAGCAGCCAACAGAACCGGGACAGGGGCTACAATGAGCAGTTCTTC.

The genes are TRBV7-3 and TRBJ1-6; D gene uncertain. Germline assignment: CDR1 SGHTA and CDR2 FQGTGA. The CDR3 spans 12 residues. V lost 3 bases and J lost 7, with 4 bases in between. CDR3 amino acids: CASSFVNSPLHF. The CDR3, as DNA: TGTGCCAGCAGCTTCGTAAATTCACCCCTCCACTTT. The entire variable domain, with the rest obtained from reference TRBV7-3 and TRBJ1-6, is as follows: GAGVSQTPSNKVTEKGKYVELRCDPISGHTALYWYRQSLGQGPEFLIYFQGTGAADDSGLPNDRFFAVRPEGSVSTLKIQRTERGDSAVYLCASSFVNSPLHFGNGTRLTVT.

In nucleotides, the CDR3 is TGTGCCAGTAGTATTGGTCAGCGTGAAAAACTGTTTTTT. Translation gives CASSIGQREKLFF. The rearrangement joins TRBV19 to TRBJ1-4; no clear D gene. Trimming took off 3 bases at V and 7 bases at J, with 9 bases between the two ends. CDR3 length: 13 residues. The germline gives CDR1 LNHDA, CDR2 SQIVND (reference sequence).

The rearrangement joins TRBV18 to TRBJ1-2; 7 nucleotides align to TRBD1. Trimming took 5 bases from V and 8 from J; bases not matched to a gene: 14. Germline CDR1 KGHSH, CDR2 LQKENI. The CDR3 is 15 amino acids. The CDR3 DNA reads TGTGCCAGCTCATACGTTCCGTGGGGGACAGTCGGCTACACCTTC. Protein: CASSYVPWGTVGYTF.

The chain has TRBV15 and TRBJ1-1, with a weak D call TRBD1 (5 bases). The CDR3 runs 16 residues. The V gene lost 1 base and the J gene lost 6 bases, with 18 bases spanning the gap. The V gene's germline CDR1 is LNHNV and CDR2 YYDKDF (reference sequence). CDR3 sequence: CATSRAKLGVSPEAFF. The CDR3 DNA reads TGTGCCACCAGCAGAGCCAAGTTAGGGGTCTCCCCTGAAGCTTTCTTT.

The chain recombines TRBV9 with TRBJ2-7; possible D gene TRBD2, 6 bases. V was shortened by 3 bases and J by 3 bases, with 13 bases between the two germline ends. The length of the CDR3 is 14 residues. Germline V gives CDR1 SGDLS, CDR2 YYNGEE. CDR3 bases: TGTGCCAGCAGCGCCAACATGGGACTCTACGAGCAGTACTTC. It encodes CASSANMGLYEQYF.

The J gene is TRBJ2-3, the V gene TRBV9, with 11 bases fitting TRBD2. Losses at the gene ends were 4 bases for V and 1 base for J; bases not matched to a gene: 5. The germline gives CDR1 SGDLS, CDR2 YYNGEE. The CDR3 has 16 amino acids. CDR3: CASSPATSGGTDTQYF. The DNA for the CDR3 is TGTGCCAGCAGCCCGGCGACTAGCGGGGGCACAGATACGCAGTATTTT.

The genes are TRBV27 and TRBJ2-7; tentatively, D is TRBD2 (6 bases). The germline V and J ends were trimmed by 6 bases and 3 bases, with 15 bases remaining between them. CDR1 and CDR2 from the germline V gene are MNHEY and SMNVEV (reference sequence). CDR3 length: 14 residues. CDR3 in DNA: TGTGCCAGCAGAAAACTAGGAGGGAACTACGAGCAGTACTTC. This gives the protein CASRKLGGNYEQYF.

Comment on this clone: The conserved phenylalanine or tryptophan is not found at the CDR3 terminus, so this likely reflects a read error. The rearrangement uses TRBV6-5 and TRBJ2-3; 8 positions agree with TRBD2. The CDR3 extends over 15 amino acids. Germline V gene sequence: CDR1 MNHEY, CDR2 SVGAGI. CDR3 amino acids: CASSQLAEVTDTQYL. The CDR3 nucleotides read TGTGCCAGCAGCCAACTAGCGGAGGTCACAGATACACAGTATTTA.

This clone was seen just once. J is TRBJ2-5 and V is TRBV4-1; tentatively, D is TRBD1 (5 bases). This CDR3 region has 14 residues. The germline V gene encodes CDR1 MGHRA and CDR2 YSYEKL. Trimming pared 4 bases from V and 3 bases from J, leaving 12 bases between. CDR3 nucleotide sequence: TGCGCCAGCAGCCGACGGGCCAGGGAAGAGACCCAGTACTTC. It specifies CASSRRAREETQYF.

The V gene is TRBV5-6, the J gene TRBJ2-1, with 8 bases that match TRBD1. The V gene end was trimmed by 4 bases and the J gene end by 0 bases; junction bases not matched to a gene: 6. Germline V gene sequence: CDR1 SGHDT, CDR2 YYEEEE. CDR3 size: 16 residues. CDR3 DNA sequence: TGTGCCAGCAGCATGACAGGGGTACCCTCCTACAATGAGCAGTTCTTC. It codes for CASSMTGVPSYNEQFF.

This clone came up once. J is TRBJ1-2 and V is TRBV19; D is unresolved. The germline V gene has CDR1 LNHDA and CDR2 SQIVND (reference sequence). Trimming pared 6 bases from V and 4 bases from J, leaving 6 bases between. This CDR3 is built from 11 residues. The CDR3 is CASRSTYGYTF. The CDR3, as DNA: TGTGCCAGTAGGAGTACCTATGGCTACACCTTC.

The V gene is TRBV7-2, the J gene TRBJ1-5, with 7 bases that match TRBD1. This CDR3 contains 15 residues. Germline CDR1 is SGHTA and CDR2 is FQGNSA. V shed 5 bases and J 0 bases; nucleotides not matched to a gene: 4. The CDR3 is CASSGQVYSNQPQHF. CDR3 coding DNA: TGTGCCAGCAGCGGACAGGTTTATAGCAATCAGCCCCAGCATTTT.

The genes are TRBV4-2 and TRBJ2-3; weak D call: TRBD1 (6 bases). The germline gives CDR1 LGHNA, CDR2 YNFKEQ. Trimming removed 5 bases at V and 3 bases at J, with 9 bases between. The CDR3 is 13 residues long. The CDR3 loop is CASSSDRTDTQYF. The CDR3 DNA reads TGTGCCAGCAGCTCAGACAGGACAGATACGCAGTATTTT.

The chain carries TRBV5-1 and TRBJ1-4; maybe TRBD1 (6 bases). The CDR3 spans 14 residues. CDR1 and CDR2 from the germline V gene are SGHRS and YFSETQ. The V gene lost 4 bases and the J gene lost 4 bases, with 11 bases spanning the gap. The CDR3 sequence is CASSARTVNEKLFF. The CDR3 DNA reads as TGCGCCAGCAGCGCCCGGACAGTTAATGAAAAACTGTTTTTT.

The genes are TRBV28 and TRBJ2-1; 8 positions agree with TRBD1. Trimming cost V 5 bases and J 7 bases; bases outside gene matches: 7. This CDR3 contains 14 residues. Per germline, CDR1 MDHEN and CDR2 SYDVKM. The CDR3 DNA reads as TGTGCCAGCAGTGGGACAGGAGATGGGAATGAGCAGTTCTTC. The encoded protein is CASSGTGDGNEQFF.

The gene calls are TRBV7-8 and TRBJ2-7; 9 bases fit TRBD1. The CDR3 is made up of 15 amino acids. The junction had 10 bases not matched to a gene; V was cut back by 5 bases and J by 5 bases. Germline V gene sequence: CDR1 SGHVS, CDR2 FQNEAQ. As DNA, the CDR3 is TGTGCCAGCAGCGCCCCCGGGACAGGGTTGGACGAGCAGTACTTC. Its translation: CASSAPGTGLDEQYF.

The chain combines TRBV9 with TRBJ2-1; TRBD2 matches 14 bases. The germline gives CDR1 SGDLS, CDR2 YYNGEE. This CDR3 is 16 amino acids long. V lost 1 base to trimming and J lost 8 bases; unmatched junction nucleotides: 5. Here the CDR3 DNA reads TGTGCCAGCAGCGTAACCGGGACTAGCGGGGGCTATGAGCAGTTCTTC. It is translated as CASSVTGTSGGYEQFF. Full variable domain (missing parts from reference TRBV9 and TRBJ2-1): DSGVTQTPKHLITATGQRVTLRCSPRSGDLSVYWYQQSLDQGLQFLIQYYNGEERAKGNILERFSAQQFPDLHSELNLSSLELGDSALYFCASSVTGTSGGYEQFFGPGTRLTVL.

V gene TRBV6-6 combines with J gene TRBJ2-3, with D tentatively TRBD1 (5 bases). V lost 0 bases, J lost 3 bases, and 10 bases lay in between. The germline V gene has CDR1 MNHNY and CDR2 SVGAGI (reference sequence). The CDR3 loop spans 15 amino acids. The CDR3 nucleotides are TGTGCCAGCAGTTACTCGACGCCAGGGACAGATACGCAGTATTTT. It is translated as CASSYSTPGTDTQYF.

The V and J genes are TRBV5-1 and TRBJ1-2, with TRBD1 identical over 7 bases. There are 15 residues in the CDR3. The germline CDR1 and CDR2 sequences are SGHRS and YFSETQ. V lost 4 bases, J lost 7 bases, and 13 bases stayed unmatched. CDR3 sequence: CASSAGTAPYGGYTF. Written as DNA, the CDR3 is TGCGCCAGCAGCGCCGGGACAGCTCCTTACGGTGGCTACACCTTC.

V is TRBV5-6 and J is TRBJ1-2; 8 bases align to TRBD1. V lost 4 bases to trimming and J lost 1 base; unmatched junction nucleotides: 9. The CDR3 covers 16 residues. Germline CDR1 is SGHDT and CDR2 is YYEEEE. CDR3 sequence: CASSPGQGLVNYGYTF. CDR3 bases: TGTGCCAGCAGCCCCGGACAGGGTCTCGTTAACTATGGCTACACCTTC.

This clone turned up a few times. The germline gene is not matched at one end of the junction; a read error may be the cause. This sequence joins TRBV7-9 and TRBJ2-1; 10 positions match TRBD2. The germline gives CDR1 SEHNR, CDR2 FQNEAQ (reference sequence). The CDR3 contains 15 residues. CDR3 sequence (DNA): TGTTCCAGCAGCCTCCGTAGCGGGGGGAACAATGAGCAGTTCTTC. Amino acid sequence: CSSSLRSGGNNEQFF.

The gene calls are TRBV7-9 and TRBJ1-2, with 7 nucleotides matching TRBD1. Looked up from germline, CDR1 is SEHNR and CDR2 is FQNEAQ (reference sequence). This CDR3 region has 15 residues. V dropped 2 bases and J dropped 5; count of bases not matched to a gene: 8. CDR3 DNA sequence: TGTGCCAGCAGCTTACCTCAGCGGACAGGATATGGCTACACCTTC. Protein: CASSLPQRTGYGYTF.